This record covers a single TCR beta chain. Its antigen is not identified. In germline, CDR1 is LNHDA, CDR2 SQIVND (reference sequence). The V end lost 1 base, the J end lost 0 bases, and 10 bases lay between the germline ends. The CDR3 covers 16 residues. Sequencing used immunoSEQ version 4 in survey mode. Profiled with immunoSEQ multiplex PCR; TCRdb holds only in-frame clones, not every one. The sample lists tens of thousands of clones, about 80% occurring once. The record originates from a study of persistence of HIV-infected CD4 T cells. Overlapping HIV-1 Gag 15-mer peptides at approximately 0.96 ug per peptide per mL were used. Memory cells lacking CD40L and CD69 with high CD45RO were sorted. Study-level findings and limits: Rare CMV-responding cells carrying HIV-1 proviruses were not analyzed separately for TCR.

This sequence originates from an adult man with HIV who was CMV-seropositive. Source: CD4+ T cells sorted from PBMCs after 18-hour stimulation, taken from a patient who received antiretroviral therapy. The chain is built from TRBV19 and TRBJ2-4, with D maybe TRBD1 (5 bases). CDR3 amino acids: CASSIGGQLAKNIQYF. Here the CDR3 DNA reads TGTGCCAGTAGTATAGGGGGCCAATTAGCCAAAAACATTCAGTACTTC. The variable domain in full, completed from reference TRBV19 and TRBJ2-4, reads DGGITQSPKYLFRKEGQNVTLSCEQNLNHDAMYWYRQDPGQGLRLIYYSQIVNDFQKGDIAEGYSVSREKKESFPLTVTSAQKNPTAFYLCASSIGGQLAKNIQYFGAGTRLSVL.